Listed below are T cell receptor beta chains from one sample, sequenced in a study of CD4 T cells in relation to SARS-CoV-2 and coronaviruses. Only in-frame clones appear in the TCRdb table, and some are missing; sequencing was by immunoSEQ multiplex PCR. The sample includes around 35,000 clones, 82% of them seen just once. Their antigen targets remain unknown. Source material: naive CD4+ T cells from PBMCs, cultured in vitro. These receptors all come from an adult with COVID-19. The CDR3 runs from the conserved cysteine through the conserved F or W. D genes are given only for firm matches. A row's size may be missing; if present it is once, few, many or a size class.

D gene: TRBD2; V gene: TRBV11-2; J gene: TRBJ2-1; clone size: -; CDR3 protein: CASTKGTSGYNEQFF; CDR3 DNA: TGTGCCAGCACCAAAGGAACTAGCGGCTACAATGAGCAGTTCTTC
D gene: TRBD2; V gene: TRBV5-4; J gene: TRBJ2-2; clone size: -; CDR3 protein: CASSTVAGGWNTGELFF; CDR3 DNA: TGTGCCAGCAGCACCGTAGCGGGAGGTTGGAACACCGGGGAGCTGTTTTTT
D gene: -; V gene: TRBV11-1; J gene: TRBJ1-2; clone size: -; CDR3 protein: CASSLSEVYGYTF; CDR3 DNA: TGTGCCAGCAGCTTAAGTGAAGTGTATGGCTACACCTTC
D gene: -; V gene: TRBV4-1; J gene: TRBJ1-2; clone size: -; CDR3 protein: CASSQFGGPGGYTF; CDR3 DNA: TGCGCCAGCAGCCAATTCGGGGGGCCGGGGGGCTACACCTTC
D gene: TRBD1; V gene: TRBV7-9; J gene: TRBJ1-2; clone size: few; CDR3 protein: CASSWDRENSYTF; CDR3 DNA: TGTGCCAGCAGCTGGGACAGGGAAAATAGCTACACCTTC
D gene: -; V gene: TRBV19; J gene: TRBJ2-3; clone size: -; CDR3 protein: CASSIGQSTDTQYF; CDR3 DNA: TGTGCCAGTAGTATTGGCCAGAGCACAGATACGCAGTATTTT
D gene: TRBD1; V gene: TRBV2; J gene: TRBJ1-2; clone size: -; CDR3 protein: CASTWTGGDIDYGYTF; CDR3 DNA: TGTGCCAGCACCTGGACAGGGGGCGACATTGACTATGGCTACACCTTC
D gene: -; V gene: TRBV7-8; J gene: TRBJ1-3; clone size: -; CDR3 protein: CASSLGGHHSGNTIYF; CDR3 DNA: TGTGCCAGCAGCTTAGGGGGGCATCACTCTGGAAACACCATATATTTT
D gene: TRBD1; V gene: TRBV4-1; J gene: TRBJ2-5; clone size: -; CDR3 protein: CASSQPGQVRETQYF; CDR3 DNA: TGCGCCAGCAGCCAACCTGGACAGGTTCGGGAGACCCAGTACTTC
D gene: -; V gene: TRBV2; J gene: TRBJ2-1; clone size: -; CDR3 protein: CASSAEASSVSYNEQFF; CDR3 DNA: TGTGCCAGCAGCGCGGAAGCTAGTTCGGTCTCATACAATGAGCAGTTCTTC
D gene: -; V gene: TRBV7-9; J gene: TRBJ2-3; clone size: -; CDR3 protein: CASSLSSTDTQYF; CDR3 DNA: TGTGCCAGCAGCCTCAGTAGCACAGATACGCAGTATTTT
D gene: TRBD1; V gene: TRBV9; J gene: TRBJ1-2; clone size: -; CDR3 protein: CASSVALGQSYGYTF; CDR3 DNA: TGTGCCAGCAGCGTAGCTCTGGGACAGTCCTATGGCTACACCTTC
D gene: -; V gene: TRBV5-1; J gene: TRBJ1-4; clone size: -; CDR3 protein: CASSPSITNEKLFF; CDR3 DNA: TGCGCCAGCAGCCCAAGTATAACTAATGAAAAACTGTTTTTT
D gene: -; V gene: TRBV7-9; J gene: TRBJ1-4; clone size: -; CDR3 protein: CASSLGLGRENEKLFF; CDR3 DNA: TGTGCCAGCAGCTTAGGGCTAGGCAGGGAAAATGAAAAACTGTTTTTT
D gene: TRBD1; V gene: TRBV27; J gene: TRBJ2-7; clone size: -; CDR3 protein: CASSFGTGSSYEQYF; CDR3 DNA: TGTGCCAGCAGTTTCGGGACAGGCTCCTCCTACGAGCAGTACTTC
D gene: -; V gene: TRBV6-5; J gene: TRBJ2-7; clone size: -; CDR3 protein: CATQRNIGGPEQYF; CDR3 DNA: TGTGCCACCCAGAGGAACATCGGGGGACCCGAGCAGTACTTC
D gene: -; V gene: TRBV19; J gene: TRBJ1-6; clone size: -; CDR3 protein: CASSILIDRRSPLHF; CDR3 DNA: TGTGCCAGTAGTATTCTGATCGACAGGCGATCACCCCTCCACTTT
D gene: -; V gene: TRBV3-1/TRBV3-2; J gene: TRBJ2-7; clone size: few; CDR3 protein: CASSQGGQGRSSYEQYF; CDR3 DNA: TGTGCCAGCAGCCAGGGGGGCCAGGGACGGAGCTCCTACGAGCAGTACTTC
D gene: -; V gene: TRBV10-3; J gene: TRBJ1-1; clone size: once; CDR3 protein: CAISPAGGDTEAFF; CDR3 DNA: TGTGCCATCTCCCCGGCTGGAGGGGACACTGAAGCTTTCTTT
D gene: -; V gene: TRBV12-3/TRBV12-4; J gene: TRBJ2-3; clone size: -; CDR3 protein: CASRGWPDTQYF; CDR3 DNA: TGTGCCAGCAGAGGCTGGCCAGATACGCAGTATTTT
D gene: -; V gene: TRBV11-3; J gene: TRBJ2-2; clone size: -; CDR3 protein: CASSLNPPEFPGELFF; CDR3 DNA: TGTGCCAGCAGCTTAAATCCCCCGGAATTCCCCGGGGAGCTGTTTTTT
D gene: -; V gene: TRBV10-2; J gene: TRBJ1-2; clone size: few; CDR3 protein: CASSDTGFSNYGYTF; CDR3 DNA: TGCGCCAGCAGTGACACAGGGTTTTCTAACTATGGCTACACCTTC
D gene: TRBD1; V gene: TRBV2; J gene: TRBJ2-5; clone size: -; CDR3 protein: CASSDVSGGETQYF; CDR3 DNA: TGTGCCAGCAGTGATGTATCAGGGGGAGAGACCCAGTACTTC
D gene: -; V gene: TRBV19; J gene: TRBJ1-2; clone size: -; CDR3 protein: CASSQGTIANYGYTF; CDR3 DNA: TGTGCCAGTAGCCAAGGGACAATAGCTAACTATGGCTACACCTTC
D gene: -; V gene: TRBV28; J gene: TRBJ1-2; clone size: once; CDR3 protein: CASSLVGFYGYTF; CDR3 DNA: TGTGCCAGCAGTTTAGTCGGTTTTTATGGCTACACCTTC
D gene: TRBD1; V gene: TRBV3-1/TRBV3-2; J gene: TRBJ2-7; clone size: few; CDR3 protein: CARWDRGRYEQYF; CDR3 DNA: TGTGCCAGATGGGACAGGGGTCGGTACGAGCAGTACTTC
D gene: -; V gene: TRBV27; J gene: TRBJ1-2; clone size: -; CDR3 protein: CASSPTGLYGYTF; CDR3 DNA: TGTGCCAGCAGTCCTACAGGGCTCTATGGCTACACCTTC
D gene: -; V gene: TRBV5-6; J gene: TRBJ2-2; clone size: -; CDR3 protein: CASSTPVDYYTGELFF; CDR3 DNA: TGTGCCAGCAGCACACCGGTGGACTACTACACCGGGGAGCTGTTTTTT
D gene: -; V gene: TRBV5-4; J gene: TRBJ2-2; clone size: -; CDR3 protein: CASSPQARGANTGELFF; CDR3 DNA: TGTGCCAGCAGCCCTCAGGCTAGGGGTGCGAACACCGGGGAGCTGTTTTTT
D gene: TRBD2; V gene: TRBV29-1; J gene: TRBJ2-1; clone size: -; CDR3 protein: CSVEWGGRATDEQFF; CDR3 DNA: TGCAGCGTTGAATGGGGCGGGAGGGCCACGGATGAGCAGTTCTTC
D gene: TRBD1; V gene: TRBV28; J gene: TRBJ1-3; clone size: -; CDR3 protein: CASRPSDRLGNTIYF; CDR3 DNA: TGTGCCAGCAGACCCTCGGACAGGCTCGGAAACACCATATATTTT
D gene: -; V gene: TRBV14; J gene: TRBJ2-1; clone size: -; CDR3 protein: CASSQVSNEQFF; CDR3 DNA: TGTGCCAGCAGCCAAGTATCCAATGAGCAGTTCTTC
D gene: -; V gene: TRBV5-1; J gene: TRBJ1-1; clone size: -; CDR3 protein: CASSLSGRSNTEAFF; CDR3 DNA: TGCGCCAGCAGCTTGTCCGGCAGATCGAACACTGAAGCTTTCTTT
D gene: -; V gene: TRBV30; J gene: TRBJ2-2; clone size: -; CDR3 protein: CAWSAFSRDTGELFF; CDR3 DNA: TGTGCCTGGAGTGCATTTTCGAGGGACACCGGGGAGCTGTTTTTT
D gene: -; V gene: TRBV20-1; J gene: TRBJ1-5; clone size: -; CDR3 protein: CSASMAGQPQHF; CDR3 DNA: TGCAGTGCTAGTATGGCCGGTCAGCCCCAGCATTTT
D gene: -; V gene: TRBV4-3; J gene: TRBJ2-5; clone size: -; CDR3 protein: CASSQEYRGSENQETQYF; CDR3 DNA: TGCGCCAGCAGCCAAGAGTATCGAGGTAGCGAAAACCAAGAGACCCAGTACTTC
D gene: -; V gene: TRBV11-3; J gene: TRBJ2-1; clone size: -; CDR3 protein: CASGRTYNEQFF; CDR3 DNA: TGTGCCAGCGGGAGGACCTACAATGAGCAGTTCTTC
D gene: -; V gene: TRBV1; J gene: TRBJ2-7; clone size: few; CDR3 protein: CTSSRREKVSSYEQYF; CDR3 DNA: TGCACCAGCAGCCGACGGGAGAAGGTAAGCTCCTACGAGCAGTACTTC
D gene: -; V gene: TRBV7-3; J gene: TRBJ2-7; clone size: -; CDR3 protein: CASSLMAGANSYEQYF; CDR3 DNA: TGTGCCAGCAGCTTAATGGCAGGCGCAAACTCCTACGAGCAGTACTTC
D gene: TRBD2; V gene: TRBV5-1; J gene: TRBJ2-2; clone size: -; CDR3 protein: CASSYGGVWATGELFF; CDR3 DNA: TGCGCCAGCAGCTATGGGGGGGTCTGGGCCACCGGGGAGCTGTTTTTT
D gene: TRBD1; V gene: TRBV6-5; J gene: TRBJ2-5; clone size: -; CDR3 protein: CASSSGQGDQQYF; CDR3 DNA: TGTGCCAGCAGTTCGGGACAGGGCGATCAGCAGTACTTC
D gene: -; V gene: TRBV27; J gene: TRBJ2-7; clone size: -; CDR3 protein: CASRSGRNEQYF; CDR3 DNA: TGTGCCAGCAGGAGCGGTCGCAACGAGCAGTACTTC
D gene: -; V gene: TRBV7-2; J gene: TRBJ2-6; clone size: -; CDR3 protein: CASSPTSRRSGANVLTF; CDR3 DNA: TGTGCCAGCAGCCCAACGAGCCGCCGCTCTGGGGCCAACGTCCTGACTTTC
D gene: -; V gene: TRBV4-1; J gene: TRBJ2-4; clone size: -; CDR3 protein: CASSQQSPGPQYF; CDR3 DNA: TGCGCCAGCAGCCAACAGTCCCCGGGGCCTCAGTACTTC
D gene: TRBD1; V gene: TRBV11-2; J gene: TRBJ2-7; clone size: -; CDR3 protein: CASSLTTGEAYEQYF; CDR3 DNA: TGTGCCAGCAGCTTAACGACAGGGGAGGCCTACGAGCAGTACTTC
D gene: -; V gene: TRBV28; J gene: TRBJ1-6; clone size: -; CDR3 protein: CASSPGGTQNSPLHF; CDR3 DNA: TGTGCCAGCAGCCCGGGTGGCACTCAAAATTCACCCCTCCACTTT
D gene: TRBD2; V gene: TRBV5-5; J gene: TRBJ2-3; clone size: -; CDR3 protein: CASITSGSTDTQYF; CDR3 DNA: TGTGCCAGCATCACTAGCGGGAGTACAGATACGCAGTATTTT
D gene: -; V gene: TRBV7-9; J gene: TRBJ2-7; clone size: -; CDR3 protein: CASSRQQGTGRAEQYF; CDR3 DNA: TGTGCCAGCAGCCGTCAACAGGGAACGGGCCGGGCAGAGCAGTACTTC
D gene: -; V gene: TRBV6-5; J gene: TRBJ2-1; clone size: -; CDR3 protein: CASSYSDRLGNEQFF; CDR3 DNA: TGTGCCAGCAGTTACTCGGACCGCTTGGGGAATGAGCAGTTCTTC
D gene: -; V gene: TRBV2; J gene: TRBJ2-2; clone size: few; CDR3 protein: CASTLELAGELFF; CDR3 DNA: TGTGCCAGCACCCTAGAGCTTGCCGGGGAGCTGTTTTTT
D gene: -; V gene: TRBV19; J gene: TRBJ2-5; clone size: -; CDR3 protein: CASSVARLETQYF; CDR3 DNA: TGTGCCAGTAGTGTAGCCCGTTTGGAGACCCAGTACTTC
D gene: TRBD2; V gene: TRBV11-2; J gene: TRBJ2-1; clone size: -; CDR3 protein: CASSGLAGAPNEQFF; CDR3 DNA: TGTGCCAGCTCTGGACTAGCGGGAGCCCCCAATGAGCAGTTCTTC
D gene: -; V gene: TRBV30; J gene: TRBJ1-5; clone size: -; CDR3 protein: CAWSLRGGVQPQHF; CDR3 DNA: TGTGCCTGGAGTTTAAGGGGGGGCGTGCAGCCCCAGCATTTT
D gene: -; V gene: TRBV9; J gene: TRBJ2-5; clone size: -; CDR3 protein: CASSVAASQETQYF; CDR3 DNA: TGTGCCAGCAGCGTAGCCGCCAGTCAAGAGACCCAGTACTTC
D gene: TRBD1; V gene: TRBV30; J gene: TRBJ2-7; clone size: -; CDR3 protein: CAWKRGQGASYEQYF; CDR3 DNA: TGTGCCTGGAAACGCGGACAGGGTGCCTCCTACGAGCAGTACTTC
D gene: -; V gene: TRBV6-2/TRBV6-3; J gene: TRBJ2-7; clone size: -; CDR3 protein: CASSPVVYEQYF; CDR3 DNA: TGTGCCAGCAGCCCGGTCGTCTACGAGCAGTACTTC
D gene: -; V gene: TRBV9; J gene: TRBJ2-7; clone size: -; CDR3 protein: CASSARTNPHEQYF; CDR3 DNA: TGTGCCAGCAGCGCTCGGACTAATCCACACGAGCAGTACTTC
D gene: TRBD2; V gene: TRBV23-1; J gene: TRBJ2-1; clone size: once; CDR3 protein: CASDTCQASGPHGEQFF; CDR3 DNA: TGCGCCAGCGACACTTGTCAGGCTAGCGGACCACATGGTGAGCAGTTCTTC
D gene: -; V gene: TRBV30; J gene: TRBJ1-3; clone size: -; CDR3 protein: CAWSQGIYGNTIYF; CDR3 DNA: TGTGCCTGGAGCCAGGGAATTTATGGAAACACCATATATTTT
D gene: TRBD2; V gene: TRBV19; J gene: TRBJ2-3; clone size: -; CDR3 protein: CASSHLTSGREDTQYF; CDR3 DNA: TGTGCCAGTAGCCACCTCACTAGCGGGAGAGAAGATACGCAGTATTTT